The 7 T cell receptor beta chains in this list originate from one sample, sequenced in a study of cytomegalovirus exposure and HLA in healthy donors. The study ran its PCR with 60 Vbeta and 13 Jbeta primers. Generated by immunoSEQ multiplex PCR, the TCRdb table keeps only in-frame clones and is missing some. The sample lists about 180,000 clones, roughly 78% occurring once. The sequenced sample was PBMCs. These receptors originate from a woman in her thirties in good health and CMV-seronegative.

The chain is built from TRBV30 and TRBJ2-5; possible D gene TRBD2, 6 bases. The germline V gene encodes CDR1 GTSNPN and CDR2 SVGIG (reference sequence). The V gene lost 3 bases and the J gene lost 2 bases, with 13 bases spanning the gap. The CDR3 has 14 residues. For the CDR3, the DNA is TGTGCCTGGAGCGGCGGGGCCTCTCAAGAGACCCAGTACTTC. It codes for CAWSGGASQETQYF.

A few counts support this clone. V and J are TRBV11-2 and TRBJ1-1; the match to TRBD1 covers 7 bases. CDR3 length: 15 residues. V shed 5 bases and J 1 base; nucleotides not matched to a gene: 7. Germline V lookup: CDR1 SGHAT, CDR2 FQNNGV. CDR3 protein: CASSPRQGPNTEAFF. The CDR3 nucleotides are TGTGCCAGCAGCCCACGACAGGGACCGAACACTGAAGCTTTCTTT.

The rearrangement uses TRBV19 and TRBJ1-5; 7 bases are a match to TRBD1. The trim removed 7 bases at V and 6 bases at J, leaving 15 bases unmatched. Germline V lookup: CDR1 LNHDA, CDR2 SQIVND (reference sequence). The CDR3 totals 16 residues. CDR3 region: CASTLTLTGWVQPQHF. The CDR3 DNA reads as TGTGCCAGTACCCTAACCCTGACAGGGTGGGTTCAGCCCCAGCATTTT.

This clone came up a few times. The V call is TRBV6-5, the J call TRBJ1-2, with TRBD1 as a possible D gene (5 bases). Germline CDR1 MNHEY, CDR2 SVGAGI. V was pared by 0 bases and J by 3 bases, with 14 bases between. CDR3 size: 16 residues. As DNA, the CDR3 is TGTGCCAGCAGTTACTCGAAGAAAGGGGACTACTATGGCTACACCTTC. It specifies CASSYSKKGDYYGYTF.

The chain combines TRBV19 with TRBJ1-3, with TRBD1 matching 7 bases. This CDR3 is 16 amino acids long. V trimming: 5 bases; J trimming: 0 bases; junction bases outside the gene matches: 7. CDR1 is LNHDA and CDR2 is SQIVND in the germline V gene (reference sequence). DNA for the CDR3: TGTGCCAGTAGTTTTAAGGGGGCGAGCTCTGGAAACACCATATATTTT. It is translated as CASSFKGASSGNTIYF.

This clone occurred a few times. The chain uses TRBV5-4 and TRBJ2-3; 9 bases are shared with TRBD2. V shed 0 bases and J 2 bases; nucleotides not matched to a gene: 10. CDR3 length equals 18 residues. CDR1 and CDR2 (germline): SGHNT, YYREEE (reference sequence). The CDR3 loop is CASSLDPIAGAYTDTQYF. DNA of the CDR3: TGTGCCAGCAGCTTGGACCCTATAGCGGGGGCGTACACAGATACGCAGTATTTT. Using reference TRBV5-4 and TRBJ2-3 for the parts outside the CDR3, the full variable domain is ETGVTQSPTHLIKTRGQQVTLRCSSQSGHNTVSWYQQALGQGPQFIFQYYREEENGRGNFPPRFSGLQFPNYSSELNVNALELDDSALYLCASSLDPIAGAYTDTQYFGPGTRLTVL.

This clone was detected only once. The chain links TRBV4-2 to TRBJ2-5, with TRBD1 matching 9 bases. CDR1 LGHNA and CDR2 YNFKEQ come from the germline V gene. There are 15 residues in the CDR3. The trim removed 5 bases at V and 5 bases at J, leaving 9 bases unmatched. The CDR3 nucleotides read TGTGCCAGCAGCACGTGGACAGGGGACGAGGAGACCCAGTACTTC. Protein product: CASSTWTGDEETQYF.